Ten or more counts support the clone carrying this T cell receptor beta chain. Its antigen is not known. The sample belongs to a study of regulatory T cells in long-lasting Graves disease. General study findings and limits: The study found TRBV28, TRBJ1-2 and TRBJ2-5 favored in persistent disease. A greater number of public clonotypes (2,741) was shared by persistent patients than by new patients (roughly 930).

iRepertoire HTBI primers and Arm-PCR of CDR3 regions built TCR beta libraries. TCRdb re-derived calls from the multiplex PCR reads in MiXCR, one entry per CDR3 protein. The table includes around 400,000 distinct CDR3 sequences, over 20% detected once. Trimming took 7 bases from V and 2 from J, leaving 11 bases between them. Germline V gene sequence: CDR1 MNHNS, CDR2 SASEGT. CDR3 length: 13 amino acids. Time point noted: persistent/refractory GD, antithyroid drugs over 5 years with positive TRAb. PBMCs were the source of the RNA used for TCR sequencing. This clonotype originated in a female donor with Graves disease. The V gene is TRBV6-1, the J gene TRBJ2-5; D is unresolved. Sequenced material: peripheral blood mononuclear cells (PBMCs), taken when the disease was refractory, from a patient treated with antithyroid drugs. In DNA form, the CDR3 reads TGTGCCAGCACCGAAGTGGAACAAGAGACCCAGTACTTC. It encodes CASTEVEQETQYF.